The 3 T cell receptor beta chains presented below share a single source sample, sequenced in a study of blood T cell repertoires in COVID-19. This table comes from immunoSEQ multiplex PCR, and its TCRdb copy is limited to in-frame clones, with some not included. The table lists hundreds of thousands of clones, about four fifths of them singletons. Source material: PBMCs or T cells enriched from blood (not recorded which). These receptors all stem from a man aged 35-49 years who had been exposed to COVID-19.

This chain uses TRBV6-1 with TRBJ1-5, with 11 bases lining up with TRBD1. This CDR3 contains 21 residues. Germline CDR1 is MNHNS and CDR2 is SASEGT. V gave up 1 base and J gave up 0 bases; unmatched junction bases: 14. This chain's CDR3 is CASSEGTGGIFVDNSNQPQHF. Here the CDR3 DNA reads TGTGCCAGCAGTGAAGGGACAGGGGGCATCTTTGTCGACAATAGCAATCAGCCCCAGCATTTT.

The rearrangement joins TRBV7-9 to TRBJ1-5, with TRBD1 matching 11 bases. This CDR3 is built from 15 residues. Trimming removed 5 bases from V and 3 bases from J; junction bases left unmatched: 3. The germline V gene has CDR1 SEHNR and CDR2 FQNEAQ (reference sequence). This chain's CDR3 is CASSRTGGFNQPQHF. The CDR3 DNA follows: TGTGCCAGCAGCCGGACAGGGGGCTTCAATCAGCCCCAGCATTTT.

This clone was detected a few times. The chain is built from TRBV19 and TRBJ1-4, with 7 bases that match TRBD1. Trimming cost V 7 bases and J 3 bases; bases outside gene matches: 8. Germline V gene data show CDR1 as LNHDA and CDR2 as SQIVND (reference sequence). This CDR3 has 15 residues. The DNA of the CDR3 is TGTGCCAGTAAACAGGGGATCGCTTCTAATGAAAAACTGTTTTTT. Residues: CASKQGIASNEKLFF.